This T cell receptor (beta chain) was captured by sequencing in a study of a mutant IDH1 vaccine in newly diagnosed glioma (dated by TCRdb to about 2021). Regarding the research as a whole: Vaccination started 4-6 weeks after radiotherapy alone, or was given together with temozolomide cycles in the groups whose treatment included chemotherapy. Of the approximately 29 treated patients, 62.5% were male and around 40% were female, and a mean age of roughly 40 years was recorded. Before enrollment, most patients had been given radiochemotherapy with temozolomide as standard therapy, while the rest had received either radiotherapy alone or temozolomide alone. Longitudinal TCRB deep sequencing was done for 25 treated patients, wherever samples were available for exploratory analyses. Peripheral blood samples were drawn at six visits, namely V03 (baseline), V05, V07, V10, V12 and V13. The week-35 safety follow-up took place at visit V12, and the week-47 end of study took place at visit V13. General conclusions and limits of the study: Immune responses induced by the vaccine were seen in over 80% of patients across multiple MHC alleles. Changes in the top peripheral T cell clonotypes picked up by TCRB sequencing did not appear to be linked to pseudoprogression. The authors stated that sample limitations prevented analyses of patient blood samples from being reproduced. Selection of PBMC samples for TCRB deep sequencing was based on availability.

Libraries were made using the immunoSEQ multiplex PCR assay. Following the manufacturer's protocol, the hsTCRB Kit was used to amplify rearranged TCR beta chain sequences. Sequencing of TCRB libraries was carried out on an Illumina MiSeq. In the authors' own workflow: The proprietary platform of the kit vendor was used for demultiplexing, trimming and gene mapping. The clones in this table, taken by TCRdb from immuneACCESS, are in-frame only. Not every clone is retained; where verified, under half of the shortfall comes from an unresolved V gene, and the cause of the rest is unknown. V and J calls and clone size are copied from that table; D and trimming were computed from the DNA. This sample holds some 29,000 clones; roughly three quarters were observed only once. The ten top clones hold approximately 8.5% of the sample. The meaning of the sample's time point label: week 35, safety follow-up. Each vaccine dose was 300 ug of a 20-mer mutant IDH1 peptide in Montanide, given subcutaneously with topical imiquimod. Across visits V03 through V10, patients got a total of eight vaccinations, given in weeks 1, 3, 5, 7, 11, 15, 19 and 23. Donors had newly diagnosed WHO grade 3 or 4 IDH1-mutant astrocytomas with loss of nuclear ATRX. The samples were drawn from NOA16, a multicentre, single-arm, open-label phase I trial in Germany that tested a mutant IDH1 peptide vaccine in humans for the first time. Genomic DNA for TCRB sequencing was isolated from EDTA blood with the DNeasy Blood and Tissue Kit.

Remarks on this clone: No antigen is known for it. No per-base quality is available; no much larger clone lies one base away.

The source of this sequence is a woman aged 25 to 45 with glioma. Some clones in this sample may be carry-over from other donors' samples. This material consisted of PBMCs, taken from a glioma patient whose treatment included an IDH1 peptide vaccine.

The CDR3 sequence is CAISDMDDSNQPQHF. The nucleotide sequence reads as follows: TGTGCCATCAGTGATATGGATGATAGCAATCAGCCCCAGCATTTT. The chain joins TRBV10-3 to TRBJ1-5, with an unclear D gene assignment. From its cysteine to its phenylalanine, the CDR3 spans 15 amino acids. The retained sequence is limited to the CDR3, 45 bases, with the frame set at the first base. Trimming at the junction amounts to 3 bases on V and 0 bases on J, and the germline ends lie 9 bases apart. CDR1 ENHRY and CDR2 SYGVKD were looked up in the germline V gene.